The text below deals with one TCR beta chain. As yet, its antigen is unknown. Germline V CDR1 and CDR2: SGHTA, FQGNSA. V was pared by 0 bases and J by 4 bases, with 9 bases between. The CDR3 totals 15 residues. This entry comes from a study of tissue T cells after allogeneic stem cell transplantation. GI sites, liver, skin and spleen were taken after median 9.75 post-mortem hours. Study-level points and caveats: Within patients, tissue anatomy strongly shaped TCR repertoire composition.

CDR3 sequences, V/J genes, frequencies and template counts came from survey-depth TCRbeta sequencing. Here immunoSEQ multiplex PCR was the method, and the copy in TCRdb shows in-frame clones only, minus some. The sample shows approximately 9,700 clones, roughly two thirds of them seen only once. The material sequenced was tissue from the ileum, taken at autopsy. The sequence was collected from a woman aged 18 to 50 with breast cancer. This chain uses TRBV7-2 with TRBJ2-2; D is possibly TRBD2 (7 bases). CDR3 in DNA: TGTGCCAGCAGCTTAGCGGGGGGGCGCACCGGGGAGCTGTTTTTT. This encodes CASSLAGGRTGELFF.